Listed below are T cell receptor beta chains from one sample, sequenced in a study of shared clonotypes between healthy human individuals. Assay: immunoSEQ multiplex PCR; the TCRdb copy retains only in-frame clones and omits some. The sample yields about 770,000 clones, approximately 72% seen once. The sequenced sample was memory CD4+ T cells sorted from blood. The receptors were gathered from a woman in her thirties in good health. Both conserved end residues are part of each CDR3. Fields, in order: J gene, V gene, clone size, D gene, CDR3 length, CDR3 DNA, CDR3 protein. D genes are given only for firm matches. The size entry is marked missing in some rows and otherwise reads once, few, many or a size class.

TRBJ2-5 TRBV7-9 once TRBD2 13 TGTGCCAGCAGTGGGGGGGGACCCAGGACCCAGTACTTC CASSGGGPRTQYF
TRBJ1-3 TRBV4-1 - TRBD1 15 TGCGCCAGCAGCCAGGGACAGCTATCTGGAAACACCATATATTTT CASSQGQLSGNTIYF
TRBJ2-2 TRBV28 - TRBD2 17 TGTGCCAGCACCCCCGCCGGTAGCGGGAGTAGGACCGGGGAGCTGTTTTTT CASTPAGSGSRTGELFF
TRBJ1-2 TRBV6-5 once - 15 TGTGCCAGCAGTTACTCGATTCAGAAGAACTATGGCTACACCTTC CASSYSIQKNYGYTF
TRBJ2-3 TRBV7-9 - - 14 TGTGCCAGCAGCTTCGCCCAACCCCTTGATACGCAGTATTTT CASSFAQPLDTQYF
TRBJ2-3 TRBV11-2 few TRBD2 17 TGTGCCAGCAGCTTAGATTCTAGCGGGTTCCCCCCAGATACGCAGTATTTT CASSLDSSGFPPDTQYF
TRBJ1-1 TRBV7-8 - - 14 TGTGCCAGCAGCCGAGGGACGGTAAACACTGAAGCTTTCTTT CASSRGTVNTEAFF
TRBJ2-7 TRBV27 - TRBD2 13 TGTGCCAGCACCGCGACTAGCATTTACGAGCAGTACTTC CASTATSIYEQYF
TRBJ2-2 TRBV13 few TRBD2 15 TGTGCCAGCAGGCGACTAGCGGCGAACACCGGGGAGCTGTTTTTT CASRRLAANTGELFF
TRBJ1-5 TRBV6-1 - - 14 TGTGCCAGCAGTAACCCAGGTGGGAATCAGCCCCAGCATTTT CASSNPGGNQPQHF
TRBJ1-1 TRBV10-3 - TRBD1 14 TGTGCCATCAGCCCAGGGGGCGTGAACACTGAAGCTTTCTTT CAISPGGVNTEAFF
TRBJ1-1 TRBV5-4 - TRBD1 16 TGTGCCAGCAGGTCGGGACAGGGGGCGACGAACACTGAAGCTTTCTTT CASRSGQGATNTEAFF